One sample yielded the 22 T cell receptor beta chains listed below, sequenced in a study of cytomegalovirus exposure and HLA in healthy donors (dated by TCRdb to 2015 to 2018). The method was the immunoSEQ multiplex PCR assay. The multiplex PCR relied on a mix of 60 forward primers for TCR Vbeta segments and 13 reverse primers for TCR Jbeta segments. Imported from immuneACCESS, the table was reduced by TCRdb to in-frame sequences with V and J called. These copies leave out some clones; in studies compared against another copy, an unresolved V gene accounts for under half, and the cause of the remainder is not known. The sample contains about 67,000 clones, 78% of them found a single time. Around 9.7% of the sample rests with the top ten. Input material: PBMCs. The receptor set was obtained from a man aged 40-49 years in good health and CMV-seronegative.

This chain connects TRBV27 to TRBJ1-1; D unresolved. Germline V CDR1 and CDR2: MNHEY, SMNVEV (reference sequence). This CDR3 contains 14 residues. Trimming removed 6 bases at V and 1 base at J, with 12 bases between. CDR3 nucleotide sequence: TGTGCCAGCAGCGGTCGGGTAGGGAACACTGAAGCTTTCTTT. Its translation is CASSGRVGNTEAFF.

This clone appeared a few times. J is TRBJ2-7 and V is TRBV18; D may be TRBD1 (5 bases). The germline V gene has CDR1 KGHSH and CDR2 LQKENI. The CDR3 is made up of 12 amino acids. Trimming removed 4 bases from V and 4 bases from J, with 8 bases in between. Written as DNA, the CDR3 is TGTGCCAGCTCACGGACACCATACGAGCAGTACTTC. Translated: CASSRTPYEQYF. Complete variable domain (other parts from reference TRBV18 and TRBJ2-7): NAGVMQNPRHLVRRRGQEARLRCSPMKGHSHVYWYRQLPEEGLKFMVYLQKENIIDESGMPKERFSAEFPKEGPSILRIQQVVRGDSAAYFCASSRTPYEQYFGPGTRLTVT.

The chain couples TRBV5-1 to TRBJ2-6, with 7 bases matching TRBD2. Trimming removed 9 bases from V and 1 base from J; junction bases left unmatched: 13. CDR1 is SGHRS, CDR2 YFSETQ, per germline. The CDR3 contains 17 residues. The CDR3 region has the DNA TGCGCCACCACGCAGGTGATGGGGGGGTCTGGGGCCAACGTCCTGACTTTC. Its translation is CATTQVMGGSGANVLTF.

The chain's CDR3 is CASSFPGGDWETQYF. DNA for the CDR3: TGTGCCAGCAGCTTTCCAGGGGGCGATTGGGAGACCCAGTACTTC. The V and J genes are TRBV7-2 and TRBJ2-5; TRBD1 aligns across 8 bases. Germline values: CDR1 SGHTA, CDR2 FQGNSA. The CDR3 length is 15 residues. V lost 3 bases, J lost 5 bases, and 8 bases stayed unmatched.

There are a few counts of this clone. CDR3 region: CASSTGTGPFGYTF. For the CDR3, the DNA is TGTGCCAGCAGTACCGGGACAGGGCCTTTTGGCTACACCTTC. The chain links TRBV6-6 to TRBJ1-2; TRBD1 agrees at 9 bases. J gave up 7 bases and V 5 bases, and 8 bases lay outside the gene matches. Germline V gives CDR1 MNHNY, CDR2 SVGAGI (reference sequence). The CDR3 runs 14 residues.

The V and J genes are TRBV7-2 and TRBJ2-7, with 10 bases identical to TRBD1. The CDR3 loop spans 14 amino acids. Per germline, CDR1 SGHTA and CDR2 FQGNSA. V shed 5 bases and J 7 bases; nucleotides not matched to a gene: 8. This CDR3 reads CASSLWTGGGEQYF. DNA for the CDR3: TGTGCCAGCAGCCTCTGGACAGGGGGAGGTGAGCAGTACTTC.

This clone has only one observation. The J gene is TRBJ1-2, the V gene TRBV18, with D tentatively TRBD1 (6 bases). This CDR3 has 16 residues. CDR1 and CDR2 (germline): KGHSH, LQKENI. V was shortened by 0 bases and J by 4 bases, with 15 bases between the two germline ends. CDR3 nucleotide sequence: TGTGCCAGCTCACCACCGGGTGGACTGGGGGCCTATGGCTACACCTTC. Its translation: CASSPPGGLGAYGYTF.

This clone showed up just a few times. The chain joins TRBV18 to TRBJ2-7; 8 bases are shared with TRBD1. This CDR3 is 14 amino acids long. J gave up 7 bases and V 5 bases, and 10 bases lay outside the gene matches. The V gene's germline CDR1 is KGHSH and CDR2 LQKENI. The CDR3 region is CASSTGTGLKEQYF. As DNA, the CDR3 is TGTGCCAGCTCAACCGGGACAGGCCTTAAGGAGCAGTACTTC.

V usage is TRBV2 and J usage is TRBJ2-7; 8 nucleotides agree with TRBD2. The germline gives CDR1 SNHLY, CDR2 FYNNEI. The CDR3 extends over 14 amino acids. Trimming cost V 6 bases and J 0 bases; bases outside gene matches: 4. CDR3 coding DNA: TGTGCCAGCAGAGCGAGCGGGAGCTCCTACGAGCAGTACTTC. Translating gives CASRASGSSYEQYF.

The chain links TRBV28 to TRBJ2-7, with D possibly being TRBD2 (5 bases). The CDR3 runs to 15 residues. Trimming shortened V by 5 bases and J by 0 bases, and 14 bases separated the two germline ends. In germline, CDR1 is MDHEN, CDR2 SYDVKM. CDR3 in DNA: TGTGCCAGCAGTCCGCCCAGGACTGGCTCCTACGAGCAGTACTTC. Translated: CASSPPRTGSYEQYF.

The chain uses TRBV5-4 and TRBJ2-6, with TRBD1 as a possible D gene (5 bases). Germline V gene sequence: CDR1 SGHNT, CDR2 YYREEE (reference sequence). This CDR3 comprises 17 residues. The ends were cut back, 4 bases at V and 0 bases at J, with 14 bases in the middle. CDR3 residues: CASSPRRVGSGANVLTF. In DNA, the CDR3 is TGTGCCAGCAGCCCCCGCAGGGTGGGCTCTGGGGCCAACGTCCTGACTTTC.

This clone was counted a single time. The genes are TRBV29-1 and TRBJ1-2, with a weak D call TRBD1 (6 bases). V lost 4 bases, J lost 4 bases, and 13 bases lay in between. The CDR3 covers 13 residues. Looked up from germline, CDR1 is SQVTM and CDR2 is ANQGSEA. The CDR3 protein is CSVADRHGYGYTF. The CDR3 DNA sequence: TGCAGCGTTGCCGACAGGCACGGCTATGGCTACACCTTC. Combining the CDR3 with reference TRBV29-1 and TRBJ1-2 gives the whole variable domain SAVISQKPSRDICQRGTSLTIQCQVDSQVTMMFWYRQQPGQSLTLIATANQGSEATYESGFVIDKFPISRPNLTFSTLTVSNMSPEDSSIYLCSVADRHGYGYTFGSGTRLTVV.

This clone was detected a few times. V is TRBV6-4 and J is TRBJ1-2; possible D gene TRBD1, 6 bases. The CDR3 consists of 16 residues. Germline V gene sequence: CDR1 MRHNA, CDR2 SNTAGT. V dropped 0 bases and J dropped 4 bases, with 15 bases sitting between them. The chain's CDR3 is CASSDSFPTGSYGYTF. The CDR3 DNA reads TGTGCCAGCAGTGACTCGTTCCCCACAGGGTCCTATGGCTACACCTTC.

Turning to this clone: The junction and the germline gene differ at one end; a read error may be behind it. CDR3 sequence reads: CAGSSGSYGYTF. The CDR3 bases are TGTGCCGGCAGCTCGGGGAGCTATGGCTACACCTTC. V and J are TRBV7-9 and TRBJ1-2; no reliable D call. The CDR3 spans 12 residues. Germline CDR1 SEHNR, CDR2 FQNEAQ (reference sequence).

There are a few counts of this clone. V usage is TRBV6-4 and J usage is TRBJ2-3, with 11 bases lining up with TRBD2. V gave up 6 bases and J gave up 1 base; unmatched junction bases: 3. The length of the CDR3 is 15 residues. The germline CDR1 and CDR2 sequences are MRHNA and SNTAGT. CDR3 in amino acids: CASSPTSGGTDTQYF. In DNA, the CDR3 is TGTGCCAGCAGCCCGACTAGCGGGGGCACAGATACGCAGTATTTT.

CDR3 residues: CATTDRVGEKLFF. The CDR3 nucleotides are TGTGCCACCACGGACAGGGTCGGTGAAAAACTGTTTTTT. The chain uses TRBV2 and TRBJ1-4; TRBD1 matches 8 bases. The J segment lost 7 bases and the V segment lost 10 bases, leaving 8 bases of the junction unmatched. Germline-derived CDR1 and CDR2 are SNHLY and FYNNEI. The length of the CDR3 is 13 residues.

The CDR3 nucleotides are TGTGCCAGCAGGGAAGCGAAGGGACTAGCCCGCACAGATACGCAGTATTTT. Encoded protein: CASREAKGLARTDTQYF. This chain uses TRBV11-2 with TRBJ2-3, with 9 positions matching TRBD2. After removal of 6 bases from V and 1 base from J, the junction contained 11 bases not matched to a gene. Germline values: CDR1 SGHAT, CDR2 FQNNGV. The CDR3 consists of 17 residues.

This chain uses TRBV6-1 with TRBJ1-5, with a tentative D call TRBD1 (5 bases). Germline loops: CDR1 MNHNS, CDR2 SASEGT. The CDR3 sequence is 15 residues long. Trimming pared 6 bases from V and 0 bases from J, leaving 12 bases between. CDR3 residues: CASRPQGYSNQPQHF. As DNA, the CDR3 is TGTGCCAGCAGACCCCAGGGTTATAGCAATCAGCCCCAGCATTTT.

DNA for the CDR3: TGCGCCAGCAGCTCGACACCTAGCGGGAATCAGTATTTT. This sequence encodes CASSSTPSGNQYF. The chain couples TRBV5-1 to TRBJ2-3; 9 bases line up with TRBD2. The J segment lost 12 bases and the V segment lost 3 bases, leaving 8 bases of the junction unmatched. Germline loops: CDR1 SGHRS, CDR2 YFSETQ. This CDR3 is 13 amino acids long.

The V gene is TRBV7-9, the J gene TRBJ2-7; TRBD2 might be the D (6 bases). The germline gives CDR1 SEHNR, CDR2 FQNEAQ (reference sequence). Deletions cut 5 bases from V and 6 bases from J, with 14 bases between. This CDR3 is 13 amino acids long. The CDR3 DNA sequence: TGTGCCAGCAGCATAGGGGTCGGGGGCGAGCAGTACTTC. This translates into CASSIGVGGEQYF.

This sequence joins TRBV7-9 and TRBJ2-1; D might be TRBD2 (5 bases). The CDR3 extends over 13 amino acids. The V end was cut by 3 bases, the J end by 7 bases, with 10 bases between. In germline, CDR1 is SEHNR, CDR2 FQNEAQ (reference sequence). CDR3 protein: CASSFLGGNEQFF. Written as DNA, the CDR3 is TGTGCCAGCAGCTTTCTCGGAGGAAATGAGCAGTTCTTC.

On this clone itself: A far larger clone is only one base removed, so a read error is likely. V gene TRBV4-3 combines with J gene TRBJ2-7; TRBD2 aligns across 8 bases. J was trimmed by 0 bases and V by 0 bases; bases with no gene match: 1. This CDR3 is 15 amino acids long. Germline V lookup: CDR1 LGHNA, CDR2 YSLEER. The CDR3 bases are TGCGCCAGCAGCCAAGAAAGCGGGAGCTCCTACGAGCAGTACTTC. This encodes CASSQESGSSYEQYF.